The 20 T cell receptor beta chains listed next were all sequenced from one sample in a study of blood T cell repertoires in COVID-19. Profiled with immunoSEQ multiplex PCR; TCRdb holds only in-frame clones, not every one. The sample lists 250,000 or so clones, 80% to 90% occurring once. The sample consisted of PBMCs or T cells enriched from blood (not recorded which). The origin of the receptors is a woman aged 45 to 65 who had been exposed to COVID-19.

The V gene is TRBV3-1 (or the pseudogene TRBV3-2), the J gene TRBJ1-6, with D maybe TRBD1 (6 bases). The V gene's germline CDR1 is LGHDT and CDR2 YNNKEL (reference sequence). CDR3 length: 16 amino acids. V lost 4 bases and J lost 9, with 19 bases in between. The CDR3 nucleotides read TGTGCCAGCAGCCTCATAGGACCTCAAGGGGGTTCACCCCTCCACTTT. It yields the protein CASSLIGPQGGSPLHF.

The rearrangement joins TRBV12-3 or TRBV12-4 to TRBJ1-2; the D gene is possibly TRBD1 (6 bases). V shed 7 bases and J shed 2 bases, with 8 bases lying between them. The CDR3 loop spans 12 amino acids. CDR3 DNA: TGTGCCAGCAAGGGGGGGAACTATGGCTACACCTTC. Translated: CASKGGNYGYTF.

V usage is TRBV27 and J usage is TRBJ1-6; D perhaps matches TRBD1 (6 bases). Germline V lookup: CDR1 MNHEY, CDR2 SMNVEV (reference sequence). The CDR3 has 14 residues. Between the trimmed V and J ends, which lost 3 bases and 8 bases, there was a span of 11 bases. DNA for the CDR3: TGTGCCAGCAGTTTTCAAGGGGGTTATTCACCCCTCCACTTT. It specifies CASSFQGGYSPLHF.

The chain links TRBV7-9 to TRBJ2-7; TRBD1 aligns across 10 bases. V lost 5 bases, J lost 5 bases, and 15 bases stayed unmatched. CDR3 length equals 17 residues. The germline CDR1 and CDR2 sequences are SEHNR and FQNEAQ (reference sequence). Here the CDR3 DNA reads TGTGCCAGCAGCCCTAGATTCGACAGGGGGCGACTAAACGAGCAGTACTTC. This codes for CASSPRFDRGRLNEQYF.

The rearrangement links TRBV6-5 to TRBJ1-6, with a possible D match to TRBD1 (6 bases). The CDR3 is made up of 14 amino acids. CDR1 and CDR2 (germline): MNHEY, SVGAGI. V gave up 7 bases and J gave up 9 bases, with 16 bases separating them. The CDR3 loop reads CASTGAGDRSPLHF. For the CDR3, the DNA is TGTGCCAGCACCGGAGCAGGGGACCGTTCACCCCTCCACTTT.

The chain joins TRBV5-1 to TRBJ1-4; D is possibly TRBD1 (6 bases). The CDR3 covers 16 residues. Trimming stripped 0 bases from V and 8 bases from J, with 17 bases between. Germline lookup yields CDR1 SGHRS and CDR2 YFSETQ. CDR3 sequence reads: CASSLGKTGKYEKLFF. DNA of the CDR3: TGCGCCAGCAGCTTGGGAAAAACAGGGAAATACGAAAAACTGTTTTTT.

This clone was picked up one time. The chain links TRBV6-5 to TRBJ1-6, with D tentatively TRBD1 (5 bases). There are 15 residues in the CDR3. The V end was cut by 8 bases, the J end by 0 bases, with 11 bases between. CDR1 and CDR2 from the germline V gene are MNHEY and SVGAGI. Here the CDR3 DNA reads TGTGCCAGCGGAGCGGGGGACTCCTATAATTCACCCCTCCACTTT. Translating it yields CASGAGDSYNSPLHF.

In its sample, this clone was seen a few times. The J gene is TRBJ1-2, the V gene TRBV6-4, with D perhaps TRBD1 (6 bases). CDR1 is MRHNA and CDR2 is SNTAGT in the germline V gene. The germline V and J ends were trimmed by 9 bases and 1 base, with 12 bases remaining between them. The CDR3 contains 13 residues. Written as DNA, the CDR3 is TGTGCCAGTTTGACGGACAGTAACTATGGCTACACCTTC. Translated, it gives CASLTDSNYGYTF.

This clone was seen only once. The chain has TRBV12-3 or TRBV12-4 and TRBJ2-7; perhaps TRBD1 as D (6 bases). The CDR3 has 13 amino acids. With 6 bases removed from V and 4 bases from J, the gap between germline ends came to 13 bases. In DNA, the CDR3 is TGTGCCAGCAGCCCAGGGGTAATTTACGAGCAGTACTTC. This encodes CASSPGVIYEQYF.

The chain is built from TRBV10-2 and TRBJ2-1; D is ambiguous. This CDR3 region has 14 residues. Germline V CDR1 and CDR2: WSHSY, SAAADI. The V and J ends lost 5 bases and 1 base respectively, with 9 bases between them. The CDR3 protein is CASSSSVSYNEQFF. In nucleotides, the CDR3 is TGCGCCAGCAGTTCGAGCGTATCCTACAATGAGCAGTTCTTC.

The chain links TRBV10-3 to TRBJ2-3, with TRBD2 matching 9 bases. The CDR3 loop spans 15 amino acids. The germline CDR1 and CDR2 sequences are ENHRY and SYGVKD. The J segment lost 1 base and the V segment lost 6 bases, leaving 5 bases of the junction unmatched. The CDR3 nucleotides read TGTGCCATCAGCCTTGGCGGGGGGGGCACAGATACGCAGTATTTT. Its protein is CAISLGGGGTDTQYF.

This chain uses TRBV18 with TRBJ1-1, with D possibly TRBD1 on 5 matching bases. V was pared by 3 bases and J by 6 bases, with 14 bases between. This CDR3 is built from 14 residues. Germline loops: CDR1 KGHSH, CDR2 LQKENI. CDR3 DNA: TGTGCCAGCTCACCGGCAGGGAGGGTCGCTGAAGCTTTCTTT. It is translated as CASSPAGRVAEAFF.

This clone was counted once. V and J are TRBV7-8 and TRBJ2-1, with a weak D call TRBD2 (5 bases). Germline V gives CDR1 SGHVS, CDR2 FQNEAQ. This CDR3 comprises 13 residues. Trimming took 5 bases from V and 10 from J, leaving 15 bases between them. CDR3 DNA sequence: TGTGCCAGCAGCCTAAACTTTGAGCGGGAGCAGTTCTTC. This encodes CASSLNFEREQFF. The full variable domain, its missing parts supplied by reference TRBV7-8 and TRBJ2-1, is GAGVSQSPRYKVAKRGQDVALRCDPISGHVSLFWYQQALGQGPEFLTYFQNEAQLDKSGLPSDRFFAERPEGSVSTLKIQRTQQEDSAVYLCASSLNFEREQFFGPGTRLTVL.

The chain couples TRBV19 to TRBJ1-1; 8 positions match TRBD1. This CDR3 region has 11 residues. The trim removed 6 bases at V and 10 bases at J, leaving 4 bases unmatched. Germline CDR1 is LNHDA and CDR2 is SQIVND (reference sequence). DNA for the CDR3: TGTGCCAGTAGAGACAGGGGTAGAGCTTTCTTT. Translating it yields CASRDRGRAFF.

The V and J genes are TRBV7-9 and TRBJ2-5; D is uncertain. V was trimmed by 5 bases and J by 4 bases, leaving 5 bases between them. Germline loops: CDR1 SEHNR, CDR2 FQNEAQ (reference sequence). The CDR3 loop spans 11 amino acids. CDR3 loop: CASSPGETQYF. The CDR3 DNA follows: TGTGCCAGCAGCCCCGGAGAGACCCAGTACTTC.

This rearrangement joins TRBV25-1 to TRBJ1-4; no definite D call. Germline CDR1 MGHDK, CDR2 SYGVNS. V was clipped by 2 bases and J by 7 bases, with 14 bases between them. The CDR3 is 15 residues long. The CDR3 DNA follows: TGTGCCAGCAGTGAAAGGGAGTCTTTAGTTGAAAAACTGTTTTTT. Translating it yields CASSERESLVEKLFF.

The rearrangement links TRBV7-8 to TRBJ1-2, with 9 bases lining up with TRBD1. The CDR3 spans 17 residues. From germline, CDR1 is SGHVS and CDR2 FQNEAQ. CDR3 nucleotides: TGTTCAACCAGCCTAAGACGGGACAGGGTGGCTAACTATGGCTACACCTTC. Protein: CSTSLRRDRVANYGYTF.

The chain joins TRBV12-3 or TRBV12-4 to TRBJ1-2, with no clear D. V gave up 1 base and J gave up 4 bases, with 7 bases separating them. The CDR3 is made up of 13 amino acids. The CDR3, as DNA: TGTGCCAGCAGTTTAGGGTACGGCTATGGCTACACCTTC. The encoded protein is CASSLGYGYGYTF.

The chain uses TRBV5-1 and TRBJ2-3; 12 nucleotides match TRBD2. Germline V gives CDR1 SGHRS, CDR2 YFSETQ. This CDR3 comprises 17 residues. The V gene end was trimmed by 4 bases and the J gene end by 6 bases; junction bases not matched to a gene: 12. CDR3 loop: CASSGTSGGPGGDTQYF. In DNA form, the CDR3 reads TGCGCCAGCAGCGGCACTAGCGGGGGGCCCGGAGGCGATACGCAGTATTTT.

The rearrangement links TRBV6-1 to TRBJ1-2, with D possibly being TRBD1 (5 bases). CDR1 and CDR2 (germline): MNHNS, SASEGT. The V end lost 2 bases, the J end lost 3 bases, and 7 bases lay between the germline ends. The CDR3 is made up of 13 amino acids. CDR3 protein: CASSETGDYGYTF. CDR3 DNA sequence: TGTGCCAGCAGTGAAACGGGGGACTATGGCTACACCTTC.